The 9 T cell receptor beta chains below all came from one sample that was sequenced in a study of blood T cell repertoires in COVID-19. Some clones are missing from TCRdb's copy, which holds only in-frame ones; the method was immunoSEQ multiplex PCR. The profile shows about 200,000 clones, 80% of them singletons. The specimen was peripheral blood. The source is a woman in her seventies with acute or convalescent COVID-19.

This chain joins TRBV5-1 and TRBJ1-1; 7 bases map to TRBD1. The trim removed 7 bases at V and 0 bases at J, leaving 3 bases unmatched. The germline gives CDR1 SGHRS, CDR2 YFSETQ. The CDR3 totals 13 residues. CDR3: CASSGQMNTEAFF. The CDR3 coding sequence is TGCGCCAGCTCGGGACAGATGAACACTGAAGCTTTCTTT.

Of note for this clone: The identical CDR3 is also encoded by other nucleotide sequences in the sample. J is TRBJ2-7 and V is TRBV7-2; D gene ambiguous. Germline CDR1 and CDR2: SGHTA and FQGNSA. V lost 2 bases to trimming and J lost 2 bases, with 7 bases between them. The CDR3 sequence is 13 residues long. CDR3 in DNA: TGTGCCAGCAGCTTAAACAGAGCCTACGAGCAGTACTTC. It yields the protein CASSLNRAYEQYF.

The chain uses TRBV30 and TRBJ1-6; D is ambiguous. Germline loops: CDR1 GTSNPN, CDR2 SVGIG (reference sequence). Trimming took 3 bases from V and 12 from J, leaving 9 bases between them. The CDR3 covers 11 residues. The CDR3 bases are TGTGCCTGGAGGGATTCAGGACCCCTCCACTTT. Protein: CAWRDSGPLHF.

The V call is TRBV19, the J call TRBJ2-3; 8 bases are shared with TRBD2. CDR1 is LNHDA and CDR2 is SQIVND in the germline V gene (reference sequence). V was pared by 8 bases and J by 0 bases, with 4 bases of the junction left unmatched. This CDR3 contains 14 residues. The CDR3 DNA sequence: TGTGCCAGTCATCAGCGGGGGAGCACAGATACGCAGTATTTT. The encoded protein is CASHQRGSTDTQYF.

This clone appeared a single time. At the DNA level, this CDR3 is encoded by other sequences in the same sample as well. The rearrangement links TRBV18 to TRBJ2-7; 7 bases align to TRBD2. With 0 bases clipped from V and 2 bases from J, the junction kept 1 base outside the gene matches. The CDR3 spans 14 residues. Germline CDR1 and CDR2: KGHSH and LQKENI. The CDR3 DNA reads TGTGCCAGCTCACCACCGAGCGGGACCTACGAGCAGTACTTC. Its translation: CASSPPSGTYEQYF.

This chain uses TRBV2 with TRBJ2-3; 9 bases are shared with TRBD2. Germline V gene sequence: CDR1 SNHLY, CDR2 FYNNEI. This CDR3 has 16 amino acids. V gave up 4 bases and J gave up 1 base; unmatched junction bases: 6. The CDR3 DNA follows: TGTGCCAGCAGTGGGCCCTCTAGCGGGGGCACAGATACGCAGTATTTT. Protein sequence: CASSGPSSGGTDTQYF.

V is TRBV5-8 and J is TRBJ2-7, with 7 bases fitting TRBD1. CDR1 and CDR2 (germline): SGHTS, YDEGEE. This CDR3 has 14 amino acids. The V gene end was trimmed by 4 bases and the J gene end by 3 bases; junction bases not matched to a gene: 7. The CDR3, as DNA: TGTGCCAGCAGCCCCGGGACAGTCTACTACGAGCAGTACTTC. Amino acid sequence: CASSPGTVYYEQYF.

This chain connects TRBV30 to TRBJ2-1; weak D call: TRBD2 (6 bases). From germline, CDR1 is GTSNPN and CDR2 SVGIG (reference sequence). The V end lost 2 bases, the J end lost 0 bases, and 14 bases lay between the germline ends. The CDR3 is 16 residues long. CDR3 amino acids: CAWSPGLPSSYNEQFF. The DNA for the CDR3 is TGTGCCTGGAGTCCGGGACTTCCGAGCTCCTACAATGAGCAGTTCTTC. Using reference TRBV30 and TRBJ2-1 for the parts outside the CDR3, the full variable domain is SQTIHQWPATLVQPVGSPLSLECTVEGTSNPNLYWYRQAAGRGLQLLFYSVGIGQISSEVPQNLSASRPQDRQFILSSKKLLLSDSGFYLCAWSPGLPSSYNEQFFGPGTRLTVL.

The rearrangement uses TRBV4-3 and TRBJ2-7, with 8 bases lining up with TRBD1. V was clipped by 0 bases and J by 4 bases; unmatched bases: 5. The CDR3 is 15 amino acids. Germline V gene lookup returns CDR1 LGHNA and CDR2 YSLEER. CDR3 DNA sequence: TGCGCCAGCAGCCAAGATGCCCAGGGGGCATACGAGCAGTACTTC. It is translated as CASSQDAQGAYEQYF.